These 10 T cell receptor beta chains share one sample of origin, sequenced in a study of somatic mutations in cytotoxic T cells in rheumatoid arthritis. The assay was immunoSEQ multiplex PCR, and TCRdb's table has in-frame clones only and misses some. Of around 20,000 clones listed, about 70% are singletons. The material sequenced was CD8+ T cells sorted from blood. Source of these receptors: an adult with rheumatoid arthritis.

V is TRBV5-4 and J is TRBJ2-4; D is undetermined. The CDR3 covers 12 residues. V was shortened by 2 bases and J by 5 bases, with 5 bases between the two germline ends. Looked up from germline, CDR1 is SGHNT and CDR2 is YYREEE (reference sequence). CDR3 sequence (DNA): TGTGCCAGCAGCTTTCAGGAAAACATTCAGTACTTC. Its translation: CASSFQENIQYF.

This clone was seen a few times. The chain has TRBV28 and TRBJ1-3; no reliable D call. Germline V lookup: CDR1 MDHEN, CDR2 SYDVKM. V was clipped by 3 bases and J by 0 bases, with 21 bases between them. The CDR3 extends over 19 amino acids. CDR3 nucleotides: TGTGCCAGCAGTTTTGATACCCTCGAGGAGGCAATCTCTGGAAACACCATATATTTT. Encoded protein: CASSFDTLEEAISGNTIYF.

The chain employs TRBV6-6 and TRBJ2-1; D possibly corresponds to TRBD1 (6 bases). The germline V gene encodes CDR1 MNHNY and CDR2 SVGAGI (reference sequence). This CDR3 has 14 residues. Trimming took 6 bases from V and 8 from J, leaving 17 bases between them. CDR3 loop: CASSLTQGLHEQFF. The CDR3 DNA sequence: TGTGCCAGCAGCTTAACGCAGGGGCTCCATGAGCAGTTCTTC.

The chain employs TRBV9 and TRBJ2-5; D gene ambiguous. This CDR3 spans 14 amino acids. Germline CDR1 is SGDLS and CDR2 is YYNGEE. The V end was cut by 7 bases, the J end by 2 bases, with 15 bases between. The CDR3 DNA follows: TGTGCCAGCTCAGAAGGGTATTCACAAGAGACCCAGTACTTC. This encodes CASSEGYSQETQYF.

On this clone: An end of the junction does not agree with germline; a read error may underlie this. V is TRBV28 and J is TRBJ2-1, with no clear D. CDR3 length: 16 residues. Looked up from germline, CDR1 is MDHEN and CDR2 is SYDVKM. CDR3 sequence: CASSLLNPTSDNEQFF. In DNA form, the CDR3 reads TGTGCCAGCAGTTTATTAAATCCCACCTCCGACAATGAGCAGTTCTTC.

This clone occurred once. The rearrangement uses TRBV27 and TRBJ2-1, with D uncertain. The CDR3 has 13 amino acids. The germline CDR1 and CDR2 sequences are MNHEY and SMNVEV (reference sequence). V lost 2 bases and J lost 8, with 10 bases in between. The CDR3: CASSLMSEYEQFF. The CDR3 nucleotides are TGTGCCAGCAGTTTAATGTCCGAGTATGAGCAGTTCTTC.

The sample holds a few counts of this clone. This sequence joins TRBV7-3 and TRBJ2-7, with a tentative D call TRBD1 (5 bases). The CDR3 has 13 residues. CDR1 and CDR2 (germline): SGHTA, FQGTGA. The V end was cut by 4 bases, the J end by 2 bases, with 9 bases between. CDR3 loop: CASSSPTAYEQYF. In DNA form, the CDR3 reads TGTGCCAGCAGCTCTCCGACAGCCTACGAGCAGTACTTC.

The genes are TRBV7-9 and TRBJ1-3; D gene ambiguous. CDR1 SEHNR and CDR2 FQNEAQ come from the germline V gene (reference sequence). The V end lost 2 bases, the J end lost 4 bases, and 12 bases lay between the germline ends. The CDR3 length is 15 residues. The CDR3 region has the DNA TGTGCCAGCAGCTTAAGTACGAAGCCAGGAAACACCATATATTTT. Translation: CASSLSTKPGNTIYF.

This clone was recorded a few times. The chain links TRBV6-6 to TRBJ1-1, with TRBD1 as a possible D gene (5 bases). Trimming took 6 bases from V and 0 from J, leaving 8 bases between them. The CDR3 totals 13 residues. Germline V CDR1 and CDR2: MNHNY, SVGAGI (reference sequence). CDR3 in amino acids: CASSQTVNTEAFF. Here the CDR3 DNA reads TGTGCCAGCAGCCAGACAGTGAACACTGAAGCTTTCTTT.

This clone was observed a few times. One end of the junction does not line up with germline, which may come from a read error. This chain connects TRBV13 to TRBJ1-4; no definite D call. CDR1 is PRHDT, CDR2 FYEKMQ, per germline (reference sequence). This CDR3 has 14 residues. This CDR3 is CASSLGASNEKLFF. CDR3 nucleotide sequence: TGTGCCAGCAGCTTAGGAGCGAGTAATGAAAAGCTGTTTTTT.